The 21 T cell receptor beta chains reported below all come from one sample, sequenced in a study of T cells in Graves' hyperthyroidism and ophthalmopathy. RNA transcripts provided the source from which TCR beta CDR3 regions were amplified. TCR CDR3 regions were first amplified by RT-PCR with HTBI primers. TCRdb re-called the multiplex PCR reads through MiXCR, storing one row per CDR3 protein. The sample yields around 300,000 distinct CDR3 sequences, 10% to 15% seen once. Sequenced material: blood. The receptors were sampled from a woman aged 25 to 39 with Graves' hyperthyroidism that later progressed to Graves' ophthalmopathy.

A few counts support this clonotype. This may be a read error, as it is one base from a much larger clone. The chain links TRBV3-1 to TRBJ2-7; D perhaps matches TRBD2 (5 bases). CDR1 and CDR2 (germline): LGHDT, YNNKEL (reference sequence). The CDR3 is 13 residues long. The DNA of the CDR3 is TGTGCCAGCAGCCCGAGGGCAACCTACGAGCAGCACTTC. Translation gives CASSPRATYEQHF.

The genes are TRBV19 and TRBJ1-3, with a weak D call TRBD1 (5 bases). Trimming stripped 7 bases from V and 0 bases from J, with 16 bases between. The CDR3 loop spans 16 amino acids. Looked up from germline, CDR1 is LNHDA and CDR2 is SQIVND (reference sequence). Here the CDR3 reads CASKTGTGSSGNTIYF. The CDR3 DNA sequence: TGTGCCAGTAAGACCGGGACGGGAAGCTCTGGAAACACCATATATTTT.

This clonotype was recorded a few times. The chain employs TRBV9 and TRBJ2-2; weak D call: TRBD1 (6 bases). V gave up 4 bases and J gave up 2 bases, with 12 bases separating them. This CDR3 has 15 amino acids. Germline CDR1 SGDLS, CDR2 YYNGEE. The CDR3 region is CASSQQGSNTGELFF. DNA for the CDR3: TGTGCCAGCAGCCAGCAGGGGAGTAACACCGGGGAGCTGTTTTTT.

This clonotype was found many times. The genes are TRBV15 and TRBJ2-3; TRBD2 aligns across 7 bases. The CDR3 loop spans 14 amino acids. Germline CDR1 is LNHNV and CDR2 is YYDKDF (reference sequence). The V gene end was trimmed by 1 base and the J gene end by 6 bases; junction bases not matched to a gene: 4. The CDR3 region is CATSRGAGADTQYF. CDR3 nucleotides: TGTGCCACCAGCAGAGGGGCGGGAGCGGATACGCAGTATTTT.

This clonotype turned up a few times. V is TRBV5-1 and J is TRBJ1-5, with D perhaps TRBD1 (5 bases). The CDR3 totals 15 residues. Looked up from germline, CDR1 is SGHRS and CDR2 is YFSETQ. Trimming removed 0 bases at V and 2 bases at J, with 9 bases between. The CDR3 is CASSLASGGNQPQHF. The DNA for the CDR3 is TGCGCCAGCAGCTTGGCTTCGGGGGGCAATCAGCCCCAGCATTTT.

This clonotype has ten or more counts. This sequence joins TRBV7-9 and TRBJ1-2; no clear D. Trimming took 4 bases from V and 0 from J, leaving 9 bases between them. The germline V gene has CDR1 SEHNR and CDR2 FQNEAQ (reference sequence). The CDR3 sequence is 14 residues long. This CDR3 is CASSSVGANYGYTF. In nucleotides, the CDR3 is TGTGCCAGCAGCTCAGTGGGAGCTAACTATGGCTACACCTTC.

This clonotype was seen repeatedly, ten times or more. This chain connects TRBV27 to TRBJ2-7; 10 nucleotides align to TRBD2. V was clipped by 5 bases and J by 4 bases; unmatched bases: 14. Germline V gene lookup returns CDR1 MNHEY and CDR2 SMNVEV (reference sequence). This CDR3 has 17 residues. In nucleotides, the CDR3 is TGTGCCAGCAGTACCCCGGTGGCTAGCGGGAGTATTTACGAGCAGTACTTC. It encodes CASSTPVASGSIYEQYF.

The table lists this clonotype with many counts. The V gene is TRBV7-9, the J gene TRBJ2-1; the D gene is possibly TRBD2 (5 bases). Germline values: CDR1 SEHNR, CDR2 FQNEAQ (reference sequence). The CDR3 runs to 16 residues. Trimming removed 8 bases at V and 0 bases at J, with 17 bases between. The CDR3 spells CASSLGRVGSYNEQFF. CDR3 nucleotides: TGTGCCAGCTCTCTTGGGCGGGTTGGCTCCTACAATGAGCAGTTCTTC.

Concerning this clonotype itself: Given a much more abundant clone one base away, this may be a read error. The chain joins TRBV5-6 to TRBJ2-7; 7 bases map to TRBD1. The V gene end was trimmed by 4 bases and the J gene end by 7 bases; junction bases not matched to a gene: 8. The CDR3 sequence is 13 residues long. Looked up from germline, CDR1 is SGHDT and CDR2 is YYEEEE. The CDR3 nucleotides read TGTGCCAGCAGCCGCCCGACAGGGATTGAGCAGTACTTC. It translates to CASSRPTGIEQYF. Full variable domain (rest looked up from reference TRBV5-6 and TRBJ2-7): DAGVTQSPTHLIKTRGQQVTLRCSPKSGHDTVSWYQQALGQGPQFIFQYYEEEERQRGNFPDRFSGHQFPNYSSELNVNALLLGDSALYLCASSRPTGIEQYFGPGTRLTVT.

This clonotype was recorded at least ten times. The chain employs TRBV6-5 and TRBJ2-3; tentatively, D is TRBD2 (6 bases). CDR3 length equals 15 residues. V lost 2 bases, J lost 4 bases, and 13 bases lay in between. Germline lookup yields CDR1 MNHEY and CDR2 SVGAGI. CDR3 nucleotides: TGTGCCAGCAGTTACCTCGGGACGGGAGCAGATACGCAGTATTTT. It is translated as CASSYLGTGADTQYF.

The sample holds many counts of this clonotype. The rearrangement links TRBV30 to TRBJ2-7; D is perhaps TRBD2 (6 bases). V lost 1 base and J 4 bases, leaving 17 bases between the germline ends. The CDR3 spans 15 residues. CDR1 and CDR2 (germline): GTSNPN, SVGIG (reference sequence). The CDR3 sequence is CAWSAPGLRSYEQYF. The CDR3 DNA reads TGTGCCTGGAGTGCACCGGGACTCAGGAGTTACGAGCAGTACTTC.

At least ten counts were recorded for this clonotype. The chain uses TRBV6-1 and TRBJ2-1; TRBD2 matches at 8 bases. Germline trimming cut 4 bases from V and 1 base from J; bases unmatched to any gene: 15. Germline loops: CDR1 MNHNS, CDR2 SASEGT. The CDR3 totals 19 residues. In DNA, the CDR3 is TGTGCCAGCAGTGCGATACCCCGCACACTAGCGGCTTCCTACAATGAGCAGTTCTTC. Amino acids: CASSAIPRTLAASYNEQFF.

This clonotype has at least ten counts. The chain uses TRBV7-8 and TRBJ2-1; D is possibly TRBD2 (6 bases). Germline assignment: CDR1 SGHVS and CDR2 FQNEAQ. Trimming stripped 5 bases from V and 1 base from J, with 12 bases between. The CDR3 totals 15 residues. CDR3 region: CASSRIGGSYNEQFF. CDR3 bases: TGTGCCAGCAGCAGGATCGGGGGTTCCTACAATGAGCAGTTCTTC.

This clonotype has more than one count but fewer than ten. A much larger clone lies a single base off, so this may be a read error. The chain carries TRBV20-1 and TRBJ1-2; 9 bases fit TRBD1. The CDR3 totals 17 residues. From germline, CDR1 is DFQATT and CDR2 SNEGSKA (reference sequence). The CDR3 DNA sequence: TGCAGTGCCCTAATCACAGGGGGCGGCTCAGCTAACTATGGCCACACCTTC. It specifies CSALITGGGSANYGHTF.

This clonotype was counted ten times or more. The gene calls are TRBV28 and TRBJ2-3; D not resolved. Germline loops: CDR1 MDHEN, CDR2 SYDVKM. The CDR3 totals 12 residues. Trimming pared 10 bases from V and 0 bases from J, leaving 8 bases between. The CDR3 spells CAIRASTDTQYF. The DNA for the CDR3 is TGTGCCATCCGTGCTAGCACAGATACGCAGTATTTT.

J is TRBJ1-4 and V is TRBV20-1, with 7 bases matching TRBD1. V shed 1 base and J 0 bases; nucleotides not matched to a gene: 11. Germline CDR1 and CDR2: DFQATT and SNEGSKA (reference sequence). This CDR3 region has 18 residues. The CDR3 loop reads CSARAPPGQKSTNEKLFF. The CDR3, as DNA: TGCAGTGCTAGAGCCCCCCCGGGACAGAAGTCAACTAATGAAAAACTGTTTTTT.

This clonotype has at least ten counts. The V and J genes are TRBV19 and TRBJ1-1; 10 bases match TRBD1. Germline CDR1 LNHDA, CDR2 SQIVND (reference sequence). With 6 bases clipped from V and 6 bases from J, the junction kept 10 bases outside the gene matches. The CDR3 has 15 amino acids. The chain's CDR3 is CASRDWTGGIAEAFF. CDR3 DNA sequence: TGTGCCAGTAGAGATTGGACAGGGGGTATCGCTGAAGCTTTCTTT. Using reference TRBV19 and TRBJ1-1 for the parts outside the CDR3, the full variable domain is DGGITQSPKYLFRKEGQNVTLSCEQNLNHDAMYWYRQDPGQGLRLIYYSQIVNDFQKGDIAEGYSVSREKKESFPLTVTSAQKNPTAFYLCASRDWTGGIAEAFFGQGTRLTVV.

This clonotype appeared many times. V is TRBV18 and J is TRBJ2-5; D perhaps matches TRBD2 (5 bases). Germline CDR1 reads KGHSH; CDR2 reads LQKENI. The CDR3 has 15 residues. Trimming took 2 bases from V and 2 from J, leaving 12 bases between them. CDR3: CASSPAVPGQETQYF. CDR3 DNA: TGTGCCAGCTCACCAGCGGTTCCGGGACAAGAGACCCAGTACTTC.

Concerning this clonotype: One base away lies a much larger clone, so this may be a sequencing read error. This chain links TRBV12-3 or TRBV12-4 with TRBJ2-3, with D unclear. CDR3 length: 16 residues. In nucleotides, the CDR3 is TGTGCCGGCAGTTTACCTCATAGGCGCCCCCCAGATACGCAGTATTTT. As protein: CAGSLPHRRPPDTQYF.

The chain has TRBV20-1 and TRBJ1-5; 7 bases match TRBD1. The V gene's germline CDR1 is DFQATT and CDR2 SNEGSKA (reference sequence). This CDR3 spans 15 amino acids. V gave up 6 bases and J gave up 0 bases; unmatched junction bases: 8. The CDR3 region is CSAGGGVYSNQPQHF. In DNA, the CDR3 is TGCAGTGCAGGGGGCGGGGTCTATAGCAATCAGCCCCAGCATTTT.

The V gene is TRBV19, the J gene TRBJ2-1; a weak D match, TRBD2 (6 bases). Per germline, CDR1 LNHDA and CDR2 SQIVND (reference sequence). With 1 base removed from V and 5 bases from J, the gap between germline ends came to 9 bases. The CDR3 is 14 residues long. The chain's CDR3 is CASSIVGGNNEQFF. The DNA for the CDR3 is TGTGCCAGTAGTATAGTGGGGGGAAACAATGAGCAGTTCTTC.